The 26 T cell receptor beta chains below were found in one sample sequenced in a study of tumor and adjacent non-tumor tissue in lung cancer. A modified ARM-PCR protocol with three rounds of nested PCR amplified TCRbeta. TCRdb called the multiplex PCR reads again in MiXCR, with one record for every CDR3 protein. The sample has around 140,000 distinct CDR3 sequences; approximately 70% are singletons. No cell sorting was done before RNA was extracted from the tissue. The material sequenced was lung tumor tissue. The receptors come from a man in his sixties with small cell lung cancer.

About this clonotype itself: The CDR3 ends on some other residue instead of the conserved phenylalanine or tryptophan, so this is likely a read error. CDR3: CASRRDLGSNQPQHS. DNA for the CDR3: TGTGCCAGCCGCCGCGATTTGGGGAGCAATCAGCCTCAGCATTCT. This sequence joins TRBV4-2 and TRBJ1-5; D remains ambiguous. The CDR3 is 15 residues long. Per germline, CDR1 LGHNA and CDR2 YNFKEQ.

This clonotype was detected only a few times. DNA for the CDR3: TGTGCCAGCAGCTCAAGGGGGACTGGGGCCAACGTCCTGACTTTC. Protein product: CASSSRGTGANVLTF. This chain uses TRBV5-6 with TRBJ2-6; D may be TRBD1 (6 bases). The CDR3 runs to 15 residues. The germline V gene has CDR1 SGHDT and CDR2 YYEEEE. V lost 3 bases, J lost 2 bases, and 9 bases lay in between.

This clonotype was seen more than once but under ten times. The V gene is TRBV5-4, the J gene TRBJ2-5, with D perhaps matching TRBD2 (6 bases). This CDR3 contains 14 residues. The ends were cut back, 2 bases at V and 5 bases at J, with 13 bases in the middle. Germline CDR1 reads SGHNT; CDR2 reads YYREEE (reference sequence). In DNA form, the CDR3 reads TGTGCCAGCAGCTTAGGTAGCGGTCGGGAGACCCAGTACTTC. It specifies CASSLGSGRETQYF.

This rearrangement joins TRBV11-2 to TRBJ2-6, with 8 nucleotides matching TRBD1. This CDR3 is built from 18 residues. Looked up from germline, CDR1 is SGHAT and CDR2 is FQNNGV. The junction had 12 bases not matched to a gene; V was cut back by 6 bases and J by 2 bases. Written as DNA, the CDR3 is TGTGCCAGCAGTTTACCGGGACAGGTTCTGACTGGGGCCAACGTCCTGACTTTC. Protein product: CASSLPGQVLTGANVLTF.

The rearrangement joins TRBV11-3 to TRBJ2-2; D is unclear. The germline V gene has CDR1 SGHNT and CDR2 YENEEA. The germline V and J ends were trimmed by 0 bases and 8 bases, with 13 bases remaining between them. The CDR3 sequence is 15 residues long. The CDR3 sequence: CASSLDRTLLGELFF. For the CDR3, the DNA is TGTGCCAGCAGCTTAGATCGTACCCTATTAGGGGAGCTGTTTTTT. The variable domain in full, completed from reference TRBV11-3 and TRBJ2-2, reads EAGVVQSPRYKIIEKKQPVAFWCNPISGHNTLYWYLQNLGQGPELLIRYENEEAVDDSQLPKDRFSAERLKGVDSTLKIQPAELGDSAVYLCASSLDRTLLGELFFGEGSRLTVL.

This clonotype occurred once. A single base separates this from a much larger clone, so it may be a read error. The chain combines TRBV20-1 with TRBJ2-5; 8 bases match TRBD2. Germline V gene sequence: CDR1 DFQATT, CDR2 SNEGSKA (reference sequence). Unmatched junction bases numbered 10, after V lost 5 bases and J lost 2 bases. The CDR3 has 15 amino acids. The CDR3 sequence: CSAGPAGDIQETQYF. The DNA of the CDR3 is TGCAGTGCTGGCCCAGCGGGAGATATTCAAGAGACCCAGTACTTC.

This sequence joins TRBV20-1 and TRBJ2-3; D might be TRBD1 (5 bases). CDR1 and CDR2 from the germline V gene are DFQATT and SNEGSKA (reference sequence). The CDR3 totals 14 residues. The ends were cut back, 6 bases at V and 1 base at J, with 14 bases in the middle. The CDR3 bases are TGCAGTGCCTCACCAGGGTACGGCACAGATACGCAGTATTTT. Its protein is CSASPGYGTDTQYF.

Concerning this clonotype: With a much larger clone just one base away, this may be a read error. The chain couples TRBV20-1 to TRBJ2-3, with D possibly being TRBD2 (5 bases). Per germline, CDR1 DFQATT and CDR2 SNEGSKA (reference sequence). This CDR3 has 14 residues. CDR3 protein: CSTRLGGGTDTQYF. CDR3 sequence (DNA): TGCAGTACTAGACTCGGTGGCGGAACAGATACGCAGTATTTT.

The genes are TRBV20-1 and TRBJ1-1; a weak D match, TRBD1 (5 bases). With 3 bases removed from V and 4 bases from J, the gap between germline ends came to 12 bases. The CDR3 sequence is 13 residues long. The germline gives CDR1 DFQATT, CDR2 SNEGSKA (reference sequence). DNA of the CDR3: TGCAGTGCTAGTGTGCGGGGGGGCACTGAAGCTTTCTTT. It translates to CSASVRGGTEAFF.

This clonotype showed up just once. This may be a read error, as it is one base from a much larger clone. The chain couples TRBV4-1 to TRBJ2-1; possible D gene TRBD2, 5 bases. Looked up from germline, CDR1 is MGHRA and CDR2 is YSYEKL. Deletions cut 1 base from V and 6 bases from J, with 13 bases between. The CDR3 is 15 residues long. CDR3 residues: CASSQGGLAVNEQFF. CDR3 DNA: TGCGCCAGCAGCCAAGGTGGGCTAGCAGTCAATGAGCAGTTCTTC.

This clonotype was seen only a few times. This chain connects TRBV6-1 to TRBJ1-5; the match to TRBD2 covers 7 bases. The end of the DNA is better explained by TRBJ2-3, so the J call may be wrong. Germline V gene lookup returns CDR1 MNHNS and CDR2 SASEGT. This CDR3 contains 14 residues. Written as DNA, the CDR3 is TGTGCCAGCAGGGGGGGGTTCGGTGGTCAGCCCCAGTATTTT. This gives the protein CASRGGFGGQPQYF.

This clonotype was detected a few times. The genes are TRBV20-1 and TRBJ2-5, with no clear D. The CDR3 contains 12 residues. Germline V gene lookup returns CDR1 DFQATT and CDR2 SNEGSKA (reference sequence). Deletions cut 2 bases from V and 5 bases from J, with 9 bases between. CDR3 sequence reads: CSARPSWETQYF. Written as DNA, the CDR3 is TGCAGTGCTAGACCCAGTTGGGAGACCCAGTACTTC.

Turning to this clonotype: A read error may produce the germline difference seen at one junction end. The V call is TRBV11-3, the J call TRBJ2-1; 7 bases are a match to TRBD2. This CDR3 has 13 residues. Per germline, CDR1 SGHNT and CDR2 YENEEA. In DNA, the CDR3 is TGTGCCAGTAGCTTTGGACTAGGGGATGAGCAGTTCTTC. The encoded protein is CASSFGLGDEQFF.

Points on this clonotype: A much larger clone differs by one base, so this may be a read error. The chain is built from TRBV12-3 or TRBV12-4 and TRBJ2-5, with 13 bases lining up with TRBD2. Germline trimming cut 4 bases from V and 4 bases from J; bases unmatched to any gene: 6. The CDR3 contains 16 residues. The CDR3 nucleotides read TGTGCCAGCAGTTGGACTAGCGGGAGCCAGCTAGAGACCCAGTACTTC. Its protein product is CASSWTSGSQLETQYF.

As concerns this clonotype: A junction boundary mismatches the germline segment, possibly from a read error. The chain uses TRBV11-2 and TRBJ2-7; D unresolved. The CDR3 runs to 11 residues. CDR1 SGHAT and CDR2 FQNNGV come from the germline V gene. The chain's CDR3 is CASSFQCEQYF. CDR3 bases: TGTGCCAGCAGCTTCCAATGCGAGCAGTATTTC.

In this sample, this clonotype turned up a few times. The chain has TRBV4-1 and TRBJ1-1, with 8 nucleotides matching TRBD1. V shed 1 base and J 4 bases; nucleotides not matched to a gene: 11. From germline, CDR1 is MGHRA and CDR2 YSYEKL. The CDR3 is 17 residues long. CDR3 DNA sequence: TGCGCCAGCAGCCAAGCAGGGGGCGATTGGGCAGCCACTGAAGCTTTCTTT. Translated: CASSQAGGDWAATEAFF.

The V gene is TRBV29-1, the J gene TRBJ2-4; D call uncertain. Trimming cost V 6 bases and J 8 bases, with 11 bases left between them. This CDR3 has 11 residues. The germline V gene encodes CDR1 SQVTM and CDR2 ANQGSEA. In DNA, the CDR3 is TGCAGCGTATATATGATGGACATTCAGTACTTC. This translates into CSVYMMDIQYF.

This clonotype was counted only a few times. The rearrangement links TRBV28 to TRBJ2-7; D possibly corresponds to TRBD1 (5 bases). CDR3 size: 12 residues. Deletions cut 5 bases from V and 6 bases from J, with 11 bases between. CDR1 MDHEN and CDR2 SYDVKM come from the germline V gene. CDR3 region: CASSLRQSEQYF. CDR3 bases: TGTGCCAGCAGTCTCCGACAGTCCGAGCAGTACTTC.

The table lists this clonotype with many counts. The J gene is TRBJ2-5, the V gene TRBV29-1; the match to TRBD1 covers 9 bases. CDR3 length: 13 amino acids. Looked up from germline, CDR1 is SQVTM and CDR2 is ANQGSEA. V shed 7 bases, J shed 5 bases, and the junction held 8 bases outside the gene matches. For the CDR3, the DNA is TGCAGCGGAACAGGGGGCGCTATGGAGACCCAGTACTTC. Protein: CSGTGGAMETQYF.

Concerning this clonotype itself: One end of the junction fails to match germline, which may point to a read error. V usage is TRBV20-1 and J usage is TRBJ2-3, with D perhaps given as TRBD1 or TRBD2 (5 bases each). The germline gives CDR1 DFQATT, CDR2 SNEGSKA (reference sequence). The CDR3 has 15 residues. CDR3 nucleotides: TGCAGTGCTAGAGGGGGACGCCCGGAGACAGATAGGCAGTATTTT. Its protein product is CSARGGRPETDRQYF.

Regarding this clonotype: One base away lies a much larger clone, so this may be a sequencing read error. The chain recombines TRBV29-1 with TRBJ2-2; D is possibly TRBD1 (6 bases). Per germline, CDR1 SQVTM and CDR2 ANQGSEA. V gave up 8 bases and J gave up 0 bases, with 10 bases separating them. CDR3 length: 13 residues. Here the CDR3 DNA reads TGCAGCATGGGACACTCGAACACCGGGGAGCTGTTTTTT. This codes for CSMGHSNTGELFF.

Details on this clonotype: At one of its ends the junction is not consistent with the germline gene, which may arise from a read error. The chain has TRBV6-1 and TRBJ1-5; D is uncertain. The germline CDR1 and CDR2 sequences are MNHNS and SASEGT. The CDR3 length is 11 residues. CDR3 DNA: TGTGCCAGCACTGGGGATCAGCCTCAGCATTTT. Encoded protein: CASTGDQPQHF.

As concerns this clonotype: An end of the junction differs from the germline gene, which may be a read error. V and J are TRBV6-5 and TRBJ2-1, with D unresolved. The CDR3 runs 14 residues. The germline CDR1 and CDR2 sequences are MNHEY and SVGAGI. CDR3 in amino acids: CVSNRHGSYNEQFF. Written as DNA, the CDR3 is TGTGTCAGCAATCGACATGGGTCCTACAATGAGCAGTTCTTC.

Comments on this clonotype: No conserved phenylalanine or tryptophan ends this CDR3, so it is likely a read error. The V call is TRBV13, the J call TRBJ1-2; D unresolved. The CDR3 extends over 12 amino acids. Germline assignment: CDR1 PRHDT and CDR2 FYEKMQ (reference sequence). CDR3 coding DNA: TGTTCCATCAGCTTAGGGTACTATGGCTACACCTTA. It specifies CSISLGYYGYTL.

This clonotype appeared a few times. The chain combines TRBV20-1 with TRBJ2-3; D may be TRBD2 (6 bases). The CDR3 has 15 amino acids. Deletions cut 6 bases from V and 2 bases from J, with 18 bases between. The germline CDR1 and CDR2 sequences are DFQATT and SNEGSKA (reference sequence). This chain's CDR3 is CSARSWREITDTQYF. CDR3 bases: TGCAGTGCCAGATCGTGGCGGGAAATCACAGATACGCAGTATTTT.

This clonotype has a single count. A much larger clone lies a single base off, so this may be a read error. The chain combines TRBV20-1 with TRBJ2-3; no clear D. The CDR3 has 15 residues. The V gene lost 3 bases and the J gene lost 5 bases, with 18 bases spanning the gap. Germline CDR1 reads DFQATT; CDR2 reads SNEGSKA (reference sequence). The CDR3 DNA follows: TGCAGTGCTAGTAATCCGGTGACTGGCATAGATACGCAGTATTTT. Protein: CSASNPVTGIDTQYF.